These 23 T cell receptor beta chains came from one sample sequenced in a study of breast tumors, draining lymph nodes, adjacent tissues. The lymph nodes were axillary draining lymph nodes from breast cancer patients. TCRdb redid the calling of the multiplex PCR reads with MiXCR, one entry per CDR3 protein. The sample yields more than 80,000 distinct CDR3 sequences, around 30% seen once. The specimen sequenced was axillary lymph node tissue. The receptors shown here come from a female donor with breast cancer. Some clones in this sample may be carry-over from other donors' samples.

The V call is TRBV12-3 or TRBV12-4, the J call TRBJ1-4; 10 bases match TRBD1. J was trimmed by 1 base and V by 3 bases; bases with no gene match: 17. This CDR3 has 21 residues. This CDR3 is CASSFRLRDRGLRLTNEKLFF. In DNA form, the CDR3 reads TGTGCCAGCAGTTTCAGGTTGAGAGACAGGGGGCTGCGGTTAACTAATGAAAAACTGTTTTTT.

There are many counts of this clonotype. The chain couples TRBV5-1 to TRBJ2-1, with D unclear. Germline V gene sequence: CDR1 SGHRS, CDR2 YFSETQ. There are 15 residues in the CDR3. The ends were cut back, 4 bases at V and 8 bases at J, with 19 bases in the middle. The CDR3 bases are TGCGCCAGCAGCGCTGACAAGGACGGTGTTGATGAGCAGTTCTTC. Its protein is CASSADKDGVDEQFF.

In DNA form, the CDR3 reads TGTGCCAGCAGCTTAGGATCAGGTTATAATTCACCCCTCCACTTT. It translates to CASSLGSGYNSPLHF. This chain joins TRBV7-9 and TRBJ1-6; unclear D gene. The CDR3 loop spans 15 amino acids. In germline, CDR1 is SEHNR, CDR2 FQNEAQ (reference sequence). Trimming shortened V by 1 base and J by 4 bases, and 8 bases separated the two germline ends.

This chain connects TRBV2 to TRBJ2-5, with D tentatively TRBD1 or TRBD2 (5 bases each). The ends were cut back, 4 bases at V and 2 bases at J, with 11 bases in the middle. The CDR3 sequence is 14 residues long. From germline, CDR1 is SNHLY and CDR2 FYNNEI. The CDR3 DNA reads as TGTGCCAGCAGTGGGGGACCGCTACAAGAGACCCAGTACTTC. Residues: CASSGGPLQETQYF.

The sample holds many counts of this clonotype. This chain uses TRBV20-1 with TRBJ2-3; 10 bases are shared with TRBD1. The CDR3 length is 14 residues. Trimming removed 5 bases from V and 3 bases from J; junction bases left unmatched: 5. Germline V gene sequence: CDR1 DFQATT, CDR2 SNEGSKA (reference sequence). This CDR3 is CSAGQGGRTDTQYF. DNA of the CDR3: TGCAGTGCTGGACAGGGGGGCAGGACAGATACGCAGTATTTT.

Details on this clonotype: With a much larger clone just one base away, this may be a read error. Since the CDR3 does not end with the conserved phenylalanine or tryptophan, this likely comes from a read error. This chain links TRBV19 with TRBJ2-3; 8 bases agree with TRBD2. Looked up from germline, CDR1 is LNHDA and CDR2 is SQIVND (reference sequence). V shed 6 bases, J shed 8 bases, and the junction held 10 bases outside the gene matches. The CDR3 is 14 amino acids. As DNA, the CDR3 is TGTGCCAGTAGCAAATGGACTAGCCCGGGTACGCAGTATTTA. This gives the protein CASSKWTSPGTQYL.

Notes on this clonotype: At one end the junction does not follow the germline gene, possibly because of a read error. This chain connects TRBV7-9 to TRBJ2-7; D remains unclear. Germline V lookup: CDR1 SEHNR, CDR2 FQNEAQ (reference sequence). The CDR3 extends over 14 amino acids. DNA for the CDR3: TGTGCCAGCAGCCAACGCTCTAGAGGTGGCGAGCGGTACTTC. Translated, it gives CASSQRSRGGERYF. The entire variable domain, with the rest obtained from reference TRBV7-9 and TRBJ2-7, is as follows: DTGVSQNPRHKITKRGQNVTFRCDPISEHNRLYWYRQTLGQGPEFLTYFQNEAQLEKSRLLSDRFSAERPKGSFSTLEIQRTEQGDSAMYLCASSQRSRGGERYFGPGTRLTVT.

This clonotype showed up just once. Since no conserved phenylalanine or tryptophan closes the CDR3, a read error is the likely cause. The chain is built from TRBV12-3 or TRBV12-4 and TRBJ2-2, with 10 bases that match TRBD2. The length of the CDR3 is 15 residues. After removal of 8 bases from V and 3 bases from J, the junction contained 6 bases not matched to a gene. CDR3 coding DNA: TGTGCCAGCGTTTTTACTAGCGGGGACACCGGGGAGCTGTTTTGT. Residues: CASVFTSGDTGELFC.

This clonotype was seen at least ten times. DNA for the CDR3: TGCGCCAGCAGCTTGGGACTAGCGGGAGTTAACGAGCAGTACTTC. This codes for CASSLGLAGVNEQYF. The chain is built from TRBV5-1 and TRBJ2-7, with 12 bases fitting TRBD2. The CDR3 has 15 amino acids. The J segment lost 5 bases and the V segment lost 0 bases, leaving 3 bases of the junction unmatched. In germline, CDR1 is SGHRS, CDR2 YFSETQ.

In this sample, this clonotype turned up many times. CDR3 sequence: CASSLVRGATNEKLFF. In nucleotides, the CDR3 is TGTGCCAGCAGCCTGGTGAGGGGGGCAACTAATGAAAAACTGTTTTTT. This sequence joins TRBV7-9 and TRBJ1-4; tentatively, D is TRBD1 (6 bases). Germline V gene sequence: CDR1 SEHNR, CDR2 FQNEAQ (reference sequence). There are 16 residues in the CDR3. The V end was cut by 5 bases, the J end by 0 bases, with 13 bases between.

This clonotype was observed many times. The V call is TRBV6-5, the J call TRBJ1-6, with a tentative D call TRBD1 (5 bases). The length of the CDR3 is 15 residues. The germline V gene has CDR1 MNHEY and CDR2 SVGAGI. V was cut by 4 bases and J by 5 bases, with 12 bases left in between. CDR3 sequence (DNA): TGTGCCAGCAGTTCCGGGACGGCGGATAATTCACCCCTCCACTTT. It translates to CASSSGTADNSPLHF.

Ten or more counts support this clonotype. V gene TRBV9 combines with J gene TRBJ2-3, with 10 bases matching TRBD2. With 4 bases clipped from V and 5 bases from J, the junction kept 7 bases outside the gene matches. The CDR3 length is 15 residues. Germline lookup yields CDR1 SGDLS and CDR2 YYNGEE. The CDR3 DNA is TGTGCCAGCAGCCCAGCGGGGGGGAGAATAGATACGCAGTATTTT. Translation gives CASSPAGGRIDTQYF.

This clonotype was observed at least ten times. The chain joins TRBV4-2 to TRBJ2-3; unclear D gene. This CDR3 region has 14 residues. CDR1 LGHNA and CDR2 YNFKEQ come from the germline V gene. V was cut by 0 bases and J by 2 bases, with 6 bases left in between. The CDR3: CASSQDANTDTQYF. In nucleotides, the CDR3 is TGTGCCAGCAGCCAAGATGCCAACACAGATACGCAGTATTTT.

This clonotype was picked up many times. The chain is built from TRBV18 and TRBJ2-7; TRBD1 matches 9 bases. The CDR3 extends over 15 amino acids. V lost 3 bases, J lost 3 bases, and 6 bases stayed unmatched. CDR1 and CDR2 (germline): KGHSH, LQKENI. The CDR3, as DNA: TGTGCCAGCTCACCCGGGACAGGGTCCGTCTACGAGCAGTACTTC. Residues: CASSPGTGSVYEQYF.

This clonotype was detected many times. The chain employs TRBV5-1 and TRBJ2-1; D possibly corresponds to TRBD2 (6 bases). V was clipped by 0 bases and J by 3 bases, with 10 bases between them. The CDR3 runs 15 residues. CDR1 is SGHRS and CDR2 is YFSETQ in the germline V gene. The CDR3 DNA follows: TGCGCCAGCAGCTTGGACAGCGGGCACTACAATGAGCAGTTCTTC. This codes for CASSLDSGHYNEQFF.

This clonotype appeared many times. The J gene is TRBJ2-2, the V gene TRBV7-9; D possibly corresponds to TRBD2 (6 bases). V lost 5 bases, J lost 3 bases, and 16 bases lay in between. The CDR3 spans 16 residues. The germline CDR1 and CDR2 sequences are SEHNR and FQNEAQ (reference sequence). Written as DNA, the CDR3 is TGTGCCAGCAGCCCCGGGGCAGGGACTCACACCGGGGAGCTGTTTTTT. Translation gives CASSPGAGTHTGELFF.

Note on this clonotype: A much larger clone lies one base from this, so it may be a read error. The chain has TRBV4-1 and TRBJ2-4; 11 positions match TRBD1. The length of the CDR3 is 15 residues. In germline, CDR1 is MGHRA, CDR2 YSYEKL. For the CDR3, the DNA is TGCACCAGCAGCCACACGGGACAGGGGGGAAACATTCAGTACTTC. This sequence encodes CTSSHTGQGGNIQYF.

This chain connects TRBV5-1 to TRBJ1-5; 8 positions agree with TRBD1. Losses at the gene ends were 7 bases for V and 0 bases for J; bases not matched to a gene: 6. The germline V gene encodes CDR1 SGHRS and CDR2 YFSETQ. The CDR3 length is 15 residues. The CDR3 sequence is CASRTGYDSNQPQHF. CDR3 nucleotide sequence: TGCGCCAGCCGGACAGGGTACGATAGCAATCAGCCCCAGCATTTT.

This chain uses TRBV10-2 with TRBJ2-2, with D hard to call. V shed 5 bases and J shed 5 bases, with 9 bases lying between them. The CDR3 covers 13 residues. CDR1 is WSHSY and CDR2 is SAAADI in the germline V gene. Written as DNA, the CDR3 is TGCGCCAGCAGTCACCGGCCGACCGGGGAGCTGTTTTTT. Translation: CASSHRPTGELFF.

Turning to this clonotype: A much larger clone sits a single nucleotide away, making a read error possible. This chain links TRBV28 with TRBJ1-5; no clear D gene. The CDR3 consists of 11 residues. CDR1 is MDHEN, CDR2 SYDVKM, per germline. CDR3 in DNA: TGTGTCAGCAGTTACCGTCAGCCCCAGCATTTT. Translation: CVSSYRQPQHF.

This clonotype has at least ten counts. The chain combines TRBV20-1 with TRBJ2-3; TRBD2 matches 9 bases. V was pared by 4 bases and J by 4 bases, with 12 bases of the junction left unmatched. In germline, CDR1 is DFQATT, CDR2 SNEGSKA (reference sequence). The CDR3 extends over 16 amino acids. The CDR3 sequence is CSATDLAGAGSDTQYF. The CDR3 nucleotides read TGCAGTGCTACCGATTTAGCGGGGGCCGGATCAGATACGCAGTATTTT.

This clonotype was seen repeatedly, ten times or more. The J gene is TRBJ1-4, the V gene TRBV5-1, with D unresolved. Germline CDR1 reads SGHRS; CDR2 reads YFSETQ. The CDR3 loop spans 16 amino acids. Trimming cost V 3 bases and J 0 bases, with 12 bases left between them. The CDR3 here is CASSWAGLSTNEKLFF. CDR3 bases: TGCGCCAGCAGCTGGGCGGGATTGTCAACTAATGAAAAACTGTTTTTT.

This clonotype has ten or more counts. V is TRBV20-1 and J is TRBJ2-1; weak D call: TRBD1 (5 bases). V lost 6 bases and J lost 8, with 11 bases in between. The CDR3 is 11 residues long. Germline CDR1 is DFQATT and CDR2 is SNEGSKA (reference sequence). CDR3 coding DNA: TGCAGTGCGGACACGGCGGATGAGCAGTTCTTC. Its protein product is CSADTADEQFF.